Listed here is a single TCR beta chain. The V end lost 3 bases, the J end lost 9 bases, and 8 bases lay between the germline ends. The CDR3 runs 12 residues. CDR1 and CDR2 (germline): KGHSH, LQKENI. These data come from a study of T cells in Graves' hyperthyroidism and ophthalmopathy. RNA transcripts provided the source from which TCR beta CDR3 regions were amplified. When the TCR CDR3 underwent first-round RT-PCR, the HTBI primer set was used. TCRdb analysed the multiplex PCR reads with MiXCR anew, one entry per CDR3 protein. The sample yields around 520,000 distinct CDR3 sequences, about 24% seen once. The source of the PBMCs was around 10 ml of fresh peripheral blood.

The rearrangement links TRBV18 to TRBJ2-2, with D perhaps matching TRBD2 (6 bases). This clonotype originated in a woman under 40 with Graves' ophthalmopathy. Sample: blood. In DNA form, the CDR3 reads TGTGCCAGCTCACCCGCGGGGTGGGAGCTGTTTTTT. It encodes CASSPAGWELFF.